This TCR beta chain was obtained from a study of cytomegalovirus exposure and HLA in healthy donors. Findings and limits, study-wide: The study found most TCR sequences rare, yet found some public TCRs in many donors. A previous analysis found most TCR beta V segments productive roughly 87% or roughly 30% of the time.

Germline V CDR1 and CDR2: MNHNY, SVGAGI (reference sequence). Trimming took 4 bases from V and 10 from J; bases not matched to a gene: 15. The CDR3 extends over 16 amino acids. PCR involved 60 Vbeta and 13 Jbeta primers. TCRdb keeps only in-frame clones here, not all; method: immunoSEQ multiplex PCR. This repertoire shows under 150,000 clones, around four fifths found once; its top ten account for about 8.6%. This clone appeared a few times. Its target is unknown. The J gene is TRBJ2-1, the V gene TRBV6-6; TRBD1 matches at 8 bases. The sequenced sample consisted of PBMCs. This TCR was recovered from a woman aged 45-60 years in good health and CMV-seropositive. CDR3 nucleotides: TGTGCCAGCAGTTCGACAGGGGCAAAAGTCTACGGGGAGCAGTTCTTC. It translates to CASSSTGAKVYGEQFF.